This T cell receptor (beta chain) was retrieved from a study of cytomegalovirus exposure and HLA in healthy donors. Study-level information: Of all 360 or so donors who were genotyped, 70% to 85% belonged to the Caucasian-associated ancestry cluster.

A note on this clone: What it binds is unknown.

Per germline, CDR1 SGDLS and CDR2 YYNGEE. CDR3 size: 18 residues. Deletions cut 0 bases from V and 4 bases from J, with 22 bases between. The primer mix had 60 Vbeta and 13 Jbeta primers. Authors' analysis steps: A later analysis tallied approximately 87 million unique TCR beta chains, some 10 million of them shared. Generated by immunoSEQ multiplex PCR, the TCRdb table keeps only in-frame clones and is missing some. The V and J calls and the clone size are those of that table, but D and trimming were determined from the DNA. The sample records approximately 75,000 clones, 65% to 70% being singletons. General study findings and limits: Certain sequence variants were highly shared and formed a cluster, and this cluster was likely a sequencing artifact.

The specimen sequenced was PBMCs. V is TRBV9 and J is TRBJ1-1, with D hard to call. The TCR was taken from a man between 35 and 55 years old in good health and CMV-seropositive. DNA of the CDR3: TGTGCCAGCAGCGTAGATGGGTCGGTAGGAAGGGAGGGCACTGAAGCTTTCTTT. Translating gives CASSVDGSVGREGTEAFF.